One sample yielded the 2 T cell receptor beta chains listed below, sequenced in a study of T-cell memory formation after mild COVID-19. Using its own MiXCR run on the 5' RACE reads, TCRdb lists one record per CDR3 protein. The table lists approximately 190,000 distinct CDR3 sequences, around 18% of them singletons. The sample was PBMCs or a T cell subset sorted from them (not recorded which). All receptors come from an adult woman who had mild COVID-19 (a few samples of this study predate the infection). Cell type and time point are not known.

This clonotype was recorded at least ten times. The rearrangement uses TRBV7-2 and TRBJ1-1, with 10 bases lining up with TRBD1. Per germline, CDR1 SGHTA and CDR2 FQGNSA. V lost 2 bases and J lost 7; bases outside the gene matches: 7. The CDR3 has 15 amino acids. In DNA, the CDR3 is TGTGCCAGCAGCTTATCCTCCGGGACAGGGGATGAAGCTTTCTTT. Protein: CASSLSSGTGDEAFF.

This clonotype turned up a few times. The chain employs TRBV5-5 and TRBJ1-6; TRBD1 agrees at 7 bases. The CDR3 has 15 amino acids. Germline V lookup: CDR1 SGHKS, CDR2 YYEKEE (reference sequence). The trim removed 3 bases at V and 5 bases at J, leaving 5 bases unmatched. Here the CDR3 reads CASSSGTEHNSPLHF. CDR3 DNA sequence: TGTGCCAGCAGCTCTGGGACAGAGCATAATTCACCCCTCCACTTT.